This T cell receptor beta chain was found in a study of blood T cell repertoires in COVID-19. Overall study: Samples representing acute and convalescent COVID-19 were sourced from the United States, Italy and Spain.

TCRdb's copy holds only in-frame clones and misses some; the assay was immunoSEQ multiplex PCR. In the table there are about 230,000 clones, more than 75% of which are singletons. The length of the CDR3 is 14 residues. V was cut by 7 bases and J by 6 bases, with 16 bases left in between. The germline V gene encodes CDR1 MNHEY and CDR2 SVGAGI. The sample was peripheral blood. This sequence was found in a man over 45 with COVID-19, enrolled during active disease. This chain connects TRBV6-5 to TRBJ2-1; tentatively, D is TRBD2 (6 bases). CDR3 in amino acids: CASKKGLSSNEQFF. Written as DNA, the CDR3 is TGTGCCAGCAAAAAGGGACTCTCGAGCAATGAGCAGTTCTTC.